These T cell receptor beta chains were read from a single sample in a study of shared clonotypes between healthy human individuals. Assay: immunoSEQ multiplex PCR; the TCRdb copy retains only in-frame clones and omits some. This table has hundreds of thousands of clones, almost 95% appearing once. Material: naive CD8+ T cells sorted from blood. The receptors stem from a man aged 30-40 years in good health. Both conserved end residues are part of each CDR3. Each record gives: D gene, clone size, V gene, CDR3 length, J gene, CDR3 DNA, CDR3 protein. A D gene is named only where the DNA matches it firmly. Expanded clones get a size class; other rows say once, few or many, or leave the size out.

TRBD2,-,TRBV25-1,15,TRBJ2-7,TGTGCCAGCAGTGAGGGACTAGCGGGTATCTACGAGCAGTACTTC,CASSEGLAGIYEQYF
-,few,TRBV25-1,14,TRBJ2-7,TGTGCCAGCATATTTTGCGGTAAGGTCTACGAGCAGTACTTC,CASIFCGKVYEQYF
TRBD2,-,TRBV27,14,TRBJ2-1,TGTGCCAGCATAGCGGGAGGGCCTAGGAATGAGCAGTTCTTC,CASIAGGPRNEQFF
-,-,TRBV15,13,TRBJ1-2,TGTGCCACCAGCTCAACAGCTAACTATGGCTACACCTTC,CATSSTANYGYTF
-,-,TRBV28,14,TRBJ1-2,TGTGCCAGCAGTTTGGGGGGGACATTCTATGGCTACACCTTC,CASSLGGTFYGYTF
-,once,TRBV4-1,14,TRBJ2-5,TGCGCCAGCAGCCAAGACGGGAGTGGAGAGACCCAGTACTTC,CASSQDGSGETQYF
-,-,TRBV9,15,TRBJ2-7,TGTGCCAGCAGCGTAGTTGAATCCGTTAGGGACGAGCAGTACTTC,CASSVVESVRDEQYF
-,-,TRBV9,14,TRBJ1-1,TGTGCCAGCAGCGTGGGGGCGGGGAACACTGAAGCTTTCTTT,CASSVGAGNTEAFF
TRBD2,-,TRBV7-9,17,TRBJ2-7,TGTGCCAGCAGCTCGCCTTTGGACAGGACTAGCGCCTACGAGCAGTACTTC,CASSSPLDRTSAYEQYF
-,-,TRBV11-3,13,TRBJ1-5,TGTGCCAGCAGCCCCGAGGCTGGTCAGCCCCAGCATTTT,CASSPEAGQPQHF
TRBD1,-,TRBV5-4,15,TRBJ1-2,TGTGCCAGCAGCCGCCCGGGACAGCCTAACTATGGCTACACCTTC,CASSRPGQPNYGYTF
-,once,TRBV18,15,TRBJ1-1,TGTGCCAGCTCACCACCAGAGGGGGTGGGCACTGAAGCTTTCTTT,CASSPPEGVGTEAFF
TRBD1,-,TRBV10-3,17,TRBJ1-4,TGTGCCATCACCCAGGACAGGGGGCCCGTCACTAATGAAAAACTGTTTTTT,CAITQDRGPVTNEKLFF
-,-,TRBV7-9,15,TRBJ2-2,TGTGCCAGCAGCGGGAGGGACAGTAGGACCGGGGAGCTGTTTTTT,CASSGRDSRTGELFF
TRBD2,-,TRBV4-1,19,TRBJ2-1,TGCGCCAGCAGCCCCCGGGGTAGCGGGACTCCAGGGGACTACAATGAGCAGTTCTTC,CASSPRGSGTPGDYNEQFF
TRBD2,-,TRBV9,16,TRBJ2-3,TGTGCCAGCAGCCTGCGACTAGCGGGAGATGTAGATACGCAGTATTTT,CASSLRLAGDVDTQYF
-,-,TRBV28,13,TRBJ2-5,TGTGCCAGCGGAAAAGTGGGGCTGGAGACCCAGTACTTC,CASGKVGLETQYF
TRBD2,-,TRBV10-2,20,TRBJ2-1,TGCGCCAGCAGACCTTTTACCGGGACTAGCGGGCTCGCCAGTGACAATGAGCAGTTCTTC,CASRPFTGTSGLASDNEQFF
TRBD1,-,TRBV7-9,15,TRBJ2-3,TGTGCCAGCAGCCAGAGGGGGCAGGGGCCAGATACGCAGTATTTT,CASSQRGQGPDTQYF
-,-,TRBV27,16,TRBJ2-3,TGTGCCAGCAGTTTGGGTATCCTAGTGAGTACAGATACGCAGTATTTT,CASSLGILVSTDTQYF
-,few,TRBV4-1,15,TRBJ1-2,TGCGCCAGCAGCCAAGTTGTACAGCCCGAGTATGGCTACACCTTC,CASSQVVQPEYGYTF
TRBD2,-,TRBV7-6,20,TRBJ2-1,TGTGCCAGCAGCTTATCGGGGACTAGCGGGAAAACCCCTTCCTACAATGAGCAGTTCTTC,CASSLSGTSGKTPSYNEQFF
-,-,TRBV7-6,16,TRBJ1-2,TGTGCCAGCAGCTTAGCGAATGGCGGCCGGGCCTCTGGCTACACCTTC,CASSLANGGRASGYTF
-,-,TRBV4-3,13,TRBJ2-2,TGCGCCAGCAGCCCCGGGGGTCCCGGGGAGCTGTTTTTT,CASSPGGPGELFF
-,-,TRBV7-9,16,TRBJ2-5,TGTGCCAGCAGCTCGGTCCCTCTAGCTGCGGTAGAGACCCAGTACTTC,CASSSVPLAAVETQYF
-,-,TRBV6-5,15,TRBJ1-5,TGTGCCAGCAGTCAGTGGGGGGCGAGCAATCAGCCCCAGCATTTT,CASSQWGASNQPQHF
TRBD1,-,TRBV5-1,16,TRBJ2-3,TGCGCCAGCAGCTTGCAACAGGGGGCTGTCACAGATACGCAGTATTTT,CASSLQQGAVTDTQYF
-,-,TRBV28,11,TRBJ2-1,TGTGCCAGCCGCCGTTACAATGAGCAGTTCTTC,CASRRYNEQFF
-,-,TRBV7-8,16,TRBJ1-5,TGTGCCAGCAGGCAAACCGGGGGCCTTAGCAATCAGCCCCAGCATTTT,CASRQTGGLSNQPQHF
-,once,TRBV4-1,15,TRBJ1-1,TGCGCCAGCAGCCGAGCAGGGTACCCGAACACTGAAGCTTTCTTT,CASSRAGYPNTEAFF
-,few,TRBV5-6,15,TRBJ1-5,TGTGCCAGCAGCTTGGCGAATCTCGGCAATCAGCCCCAGCATTTT,CASSLANLGNQPQHF
TRBD2,-,TRBV18,16,TRBJ2-4,TGTGCCAGCTCACCGGGGCGGGAGGGAGCCAAAAACATTCAGTACTTC,CASSPGREGAKNIQYF
-,-,TRBV13,17,TRBJ2-7,TGTGCCAGCAGCTTAGAGGCGGGGTCCGGGACAGATTACGAGCAGTACTTC,CASSLEAGSGTDYEQYF
-,-,TRBV5-1,18,TRBJ2-3,TGCGCCAGCAGCTCCCTTTCCCCGGACTATTCAAAGGGCAATACGCAGTATTTT,CASSSLSPDYSKGNTQYF
-,-,TRBV5-6,15,TRBJ1-4,TGTGCCAGCAGCTTGGACTCAGCAGGTCGGGAAAAACTGTTTTTT,CASSLDSAGREKLFF
-,-,TRBV27,13,TRBJ2-7,TGTGCCAGCAGTTTTTCGGGGGCCTCGGAGCAGTACTTC,CASSFSGASEQYF
-,-,TRBV19,15,TRBJ2-7,TGTGCCAGCCGGAGGGGGGTCTTCGAAGGCTACGAGCAGTACTTC,CASRRGVFEGYEQYF
-,once,TRBV7-9,14,TRBJ1-2,TGTGCCAGCAGCCCCCGGACGGACAACTATGGCTACACCTTC,CASSPRTDNYGYTF